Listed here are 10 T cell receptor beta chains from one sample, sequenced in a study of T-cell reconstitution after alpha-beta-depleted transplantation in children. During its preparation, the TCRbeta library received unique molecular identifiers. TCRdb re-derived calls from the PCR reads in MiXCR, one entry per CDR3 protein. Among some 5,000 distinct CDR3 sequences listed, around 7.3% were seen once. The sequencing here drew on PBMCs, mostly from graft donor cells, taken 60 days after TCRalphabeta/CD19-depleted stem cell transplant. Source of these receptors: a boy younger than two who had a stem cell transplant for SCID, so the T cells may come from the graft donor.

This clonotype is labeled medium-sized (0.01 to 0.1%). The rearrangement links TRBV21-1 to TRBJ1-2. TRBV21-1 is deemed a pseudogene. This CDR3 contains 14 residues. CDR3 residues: CASSKDGRDYGYTF. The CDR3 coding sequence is TGTGCCAGCAGCAAAGACGGCAGAGACTATGGCTACACCTTC.

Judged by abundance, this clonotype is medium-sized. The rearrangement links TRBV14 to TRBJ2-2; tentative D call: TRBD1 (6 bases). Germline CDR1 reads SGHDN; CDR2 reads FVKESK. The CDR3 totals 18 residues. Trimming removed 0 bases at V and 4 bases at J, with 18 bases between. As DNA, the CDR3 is TGTGCCAGCAGCCAAGACCTTAGGGGGAACAGTAGCACCGGGGAGCTGTTTTTT. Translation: CASSQDLRGNSSTGELFF.

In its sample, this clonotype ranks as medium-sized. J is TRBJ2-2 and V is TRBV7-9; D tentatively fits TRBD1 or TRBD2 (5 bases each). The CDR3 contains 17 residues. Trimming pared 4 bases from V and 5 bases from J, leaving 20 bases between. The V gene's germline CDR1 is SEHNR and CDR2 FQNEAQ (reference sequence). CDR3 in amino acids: CASSSSGTALKTGELFF. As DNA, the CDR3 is TGTGCCAGCAGCTCTTCCGGGACCGCCTTGAAGACCGGGGAGCTGTTTTTT. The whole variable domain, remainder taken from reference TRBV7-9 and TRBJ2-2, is DTGVSQNPRHKITKRGQNVTFRCDPISEHNRLYWYRQTLGQGPEFLTYFQNEAQLEKSRLLSDRFSAERPKGSFSTLEIQRTEQGDSAMYLCASSSSGTALKTGELFFGEGSRLTVL.

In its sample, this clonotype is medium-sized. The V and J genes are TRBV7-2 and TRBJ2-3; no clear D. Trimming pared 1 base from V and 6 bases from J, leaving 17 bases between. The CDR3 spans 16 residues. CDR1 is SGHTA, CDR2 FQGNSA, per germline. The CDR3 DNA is TGTGCCAGCAGCTTAGTTTCCCAGTTGGGTGGGGATACGCAGTATTTT. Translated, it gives CASSLVSQLGGDTQYF.

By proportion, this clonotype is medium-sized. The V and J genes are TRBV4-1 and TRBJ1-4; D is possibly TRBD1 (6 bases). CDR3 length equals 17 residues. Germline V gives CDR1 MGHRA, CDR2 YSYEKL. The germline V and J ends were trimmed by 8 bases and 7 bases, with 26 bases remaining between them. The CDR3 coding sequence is TGCGCCAGCTCCCTGAGAAGGGGGACCTCGATGGGTGAAAAACTGTTTTTT. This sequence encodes CASSLRRGTSMGEKLFF.

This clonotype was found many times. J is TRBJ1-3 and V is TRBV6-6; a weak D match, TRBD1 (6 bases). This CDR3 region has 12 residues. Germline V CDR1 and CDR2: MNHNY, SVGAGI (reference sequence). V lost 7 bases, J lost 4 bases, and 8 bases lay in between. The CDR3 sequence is CASKGGGNTIYF. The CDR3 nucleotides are TGTGCCAGCAAGGGGGGAGGAAACACCATATATTTT.

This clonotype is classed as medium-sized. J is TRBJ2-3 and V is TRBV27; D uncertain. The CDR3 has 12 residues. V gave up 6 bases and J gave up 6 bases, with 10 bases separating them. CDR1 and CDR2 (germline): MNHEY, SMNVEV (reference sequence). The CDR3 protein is CASSSSRDTQYF. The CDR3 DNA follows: TGTGCCAGCAGCTCGAGCAGGGATACGCAGTATTTT.

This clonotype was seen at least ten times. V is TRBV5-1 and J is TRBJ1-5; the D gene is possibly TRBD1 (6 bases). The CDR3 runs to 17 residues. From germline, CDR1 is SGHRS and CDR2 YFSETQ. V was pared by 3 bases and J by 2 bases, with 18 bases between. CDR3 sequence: CASSSSPLRQGNQPQHF. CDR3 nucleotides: TGCGCCAGCAGCTCCTCCCCCCTTAGACAGGGCAATCAGCCCCAGCATTTT. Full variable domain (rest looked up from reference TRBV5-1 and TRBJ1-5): KAGVTQTPRYLIKTRGQQVTLSCSPISGHRSVSWYQQTPGQGLQFLFEYFSETQRNKGNFPGRFSGRQFSNSRSEMNVSTLELGDSALYLCASSSSPLRQGNQPQHFGDGTRLSIL.

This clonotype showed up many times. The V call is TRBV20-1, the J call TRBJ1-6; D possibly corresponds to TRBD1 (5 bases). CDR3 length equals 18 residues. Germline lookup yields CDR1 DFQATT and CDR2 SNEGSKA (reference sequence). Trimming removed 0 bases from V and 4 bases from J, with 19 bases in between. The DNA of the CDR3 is TGCAGTGCTAGAGATTGGGGGGGTCACCTATTTTATAATTCACCCCTCCACTTT. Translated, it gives CSARDWGGHLFYNSPLHF.

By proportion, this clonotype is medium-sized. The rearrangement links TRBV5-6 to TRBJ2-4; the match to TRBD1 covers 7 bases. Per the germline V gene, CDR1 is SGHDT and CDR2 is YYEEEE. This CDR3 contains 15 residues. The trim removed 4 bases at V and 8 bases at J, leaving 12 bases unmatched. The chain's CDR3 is CASSPRGQGWHIQYF. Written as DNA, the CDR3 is TGTGCCAGCAGCCCAAGGGGGCAGGGATGGCACATTCAGTACTTC. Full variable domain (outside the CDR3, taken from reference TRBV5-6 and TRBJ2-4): DAGVTQSPTHLIKTRGQQVTLRCSPKSGHDTVSWYQQALGQGPQFIFQYYEEEERQRGNFPDRFSGHQFPNYSSELNVNALLLGDSALYLCASSPRGQGWHIQYFGAGTRLSVL.